The 13 T cell receptor beta chains in this list originate from one sample, sequenced in a study of blood T cells in healthy people across ages (dated by TCRdb to about 2015). Receptors were amplified or captured by 5' RACE. Sequencing was carried out with an Illumina HiSeq 2500. A second PCR of roughly 6 to 11 cycles was run with a J-beta primer mix and a sample-barcoded 5' primer. TCRdb handled the public reads itself, with Q25 trimming in fastp and clone calling in MiXCR, and kept productive beta chains. Under each unique CDR3 protein, matching rows form one entry showing the most common genes and DNA. For this sample there are about 1.7 million distinct CDR3 sequences; about 28% appear just once. Less than 9.5% of the sample rests with the top ten. Sequenced sample: blood. The receptors derive from a woman in her twenties or thirties in good health.

This clonotype has just a few counts. The chain is built from TRBV7-8 and TRBJ1-6; no reliable D call. This CDR3 contains 14 residues. Per the germline V gene, CDR1 is SGHVS and CDR2 is FQNEAQ. V lost 3 bases, J lost 6 bases, and 9 bases lay in between. This CDR3 reads CASSFGSSNSPLHF. The DNA of the CDR3 is TGTGCCAGCAGCTTCGGCAGCTCTAATTCACCCCTCCACTTT.

In its sample, this clonotype was seen many times. Sequence at one end of the junction differs from germline and may be a read error. This chain uses TRBV7-2 with TRBJ1-4; D gene ambiguous. Germline CDR1 SGHTA, CDR2 FQGNSA. The CDR3 is 14 residues long. CDR3 region: CASSLASTNEKLFF. The DNA of the CDR3 is TGTGCCAGCAGTTTAGCGTCAACTAATGAAAAACTGTTTTTT.

This chain links TRBV14 with TRBJ2-1; 7 positions agree with TRBD1. Germline lookup yields CDR1 SGHDN and CDR2 FVKESK. The CDR3 runs to 16 residues. V trimming: 10 bases; J trimming: 5 bases; junction bases outside the gene matches: 17. CDR3 DNA sequence: TGTGCCACCAGACCCACAACCCACAGGGGCGACAATGAGCAGTTCTTC. Its protein is CATRPTTHRGDNEQFF.

This clonotype occurred a few times. DNA for the CDR3: TGTGCCAGCAGCAAGGACGGGGCTGGGGAAAAACTGTTTTTT. Amino acid sequence: CASSKDGAGEKLFF. This chain uses TRBV2 with TRBJ1-4; D is possibly TRBD1 (5 bases). The germline CDR1 and CDR2 sequences are SNHLY and FYNNEI. The ends were cut back, 6 bases at V and 8 bases at J, with 16 bases in the middle. CDR3 length equals 14 residues.

This clonotype was recorded a few times. V usage is TRBV6-5 and J usage is TRBJ2-5; D may be TRBD2 (7 bases). Germline CDR1 is MNHEY and CDR2 is SVGAGI. V was cut by 6 bases and J by 2 bases, with 16 bases left in between. The length of the CDR3 is 15 residues. CDR3 residues: CASSIGGPPQETQYF. The CDR3 nucleotides are TGTGCCAGCAGCATCGGGGGGCCTCCACAAGAGACCCAGTACTTC.

A word on this clonotype: Since a much larger clone is just one base distant, this may be a read error. This rearrangement joins TRBV5-1 to TRBJ2-7; no clear D gene. Per germline, CDR1 SGHRS and CDR2 YFSETQ. Trimming took 4 bases from V and 6 from J, leaving 17 bases between them. The CDR3 runs to 14 residues. This chain's CDR3 is CASSLGPNACEQYF. CDR3 bases: TGCGCCAGCAGCCTAGGCCCCAACGCCTGCGAGCAGTACTTC.

This clonotype was found a few times. CDR3 region: CASSDLAGGPNEQFF. DNA of the CDR3: TGTGCCAGCAGTGATTTAGCGGGGGGGCCGAATGAGCAGTTCTTC. The J gene is TRBJ2-1, the V gene TRBV2, with 11 bases that match TRBD2. The CDR3 has 15 amino acids. The germline CDR1 and CDR2 sequences are SNHLY and FYNNEI. The V segment lost 3 bases and the J segment 7 bases; nucleotides outside the gene matches: 5.

The chain has TRBV6-2 or TRBV6-3 and TRBJ2-3; 8 positions agree with TRBD2. The germline CDR1 and CDR2 sequences are MNHEY and SVGEGT. Germline trimming cut 7 bases from V and 2 bases from J; bases unmatched to any gene: 8. This CDR3 has 15 amino acids. The CDR3 DNA reads TGTGCCAGCACACCACTAGCGGAGTACACAGATACGCAGTATTTT. Translation gives CASTPLAEYTDTQYF.

On this clonotype: The conserved phenylalanine or tryptophan is not found at the CDR3 terminus, so this likely reflects a read error. J is TRBJ2-5 and V is TRBV6-5, with no clear D. The CDR3 length is 11 residues. Germline CDR1 is MNHEY and CDR2 is SVGAGI. V was cut by 2 bases and J by 9 bases, with 7 bases left in between. CDR3 sequence (DNA): TGTGCCAGCAGTTACGACCGGGCCCAGTACTCC. It is translated as CASSYDRAQYS.

This clonotype was recorded a few times. The chain is built from TRBV7-6 and TRBJ2-7; weak D call: TRBD1 (5 bases). Trimming stripped 5 bases from V and 6 bases from J, with 14 bases between. CDR1 is SGHVS and CDR2 is FNYEAQ in the germline V gene. The CDR3 covers 13 residues. The CDR3 coding sequence is TGTGCCAGCAGCACTGGCAGGGTTTCCGAGCAGTACTTC. This translates into CASSTGRVSEQYF.

This clonotype was detected ten times or more. The rearrangement links TRBV7-8 to TRBJ2-5; a possible D gene is TRBD1 (5 bases). Trimming took off 5 bases at V and 0 bases at J, with 10 bases between the two ends. CDR3 length equals 14 residues. The germline V gene encodes CDR1 SGHVS and CDR2 FQNEAQ. The CDR3 DNA sequence: TGTGCCAGCAGCCTCCGGACAAACCAAGAGACCCAGTACTTC. This gives the protein CASSLRTNQETQYF.

This clonotype was seen many times. The rearrangement links TRBV12-3 or TRBV12-4 to TRBJ1-1; D call uncertain. The CDR3 contains 12 residues. V was pared by 7 bases and J by 0 bases, with 6 bases between. The chain's CDR3 is CASTFLNTEAFF. DNA for the CDR3: TGTGCCAGCACTTTTCTGAACACTGAAGCTTTCTTT.

The rearrangement links TRBV6-6 to TRBJ1-4, with TRBD1 matching 10 bases. The CDR3 is 17 amino acids. Germline loops: CDR1 MNHNY, CDR2 SVGAGI (reference sequence). J was trimmed by 5 bases and V by 6 bases; bases with no gene match: 12. In DNA, the CDR3 is TGTGCCAGCAGGGCCGGACAGGGGGGACTGTTGAATGAAAAACTGTTTTTT. This encodes CASRAGQGGLLNEKLFF.